The 30 T cell receptor beta chains below all came from one sample that was sequenced in a study of regulatory T cells in long-lasting Graves disease. The authors built TCR beta libraries using iRepertoire HTBI primers and Arm-PCR of CDR3 regions. TCRdb fed the multiplex PCR reads into MiXCR, producing one record per CDR3 protein. The repertoire holds 650,000 to 850,000 distinct CDR3 sequences, with 25% to 30% as singletons. Documented time point: persistent/refractory GD, antithyroid drugs over 5 years with positive TRAb. RNA extracted from PBMCs served as the sequencing template. Specimen: peripheral blood mononuclear cells (PBMCs), collected when the disease was refractory, from a patient treated with antithyroid drugs. The receptors were sampled from a female donor with Graves disease.

Of note for this clonotype: It is likely a read error, because the conserved phenylalanine at the end of the CDR3 is missing. The chain has TRBV18 and TRBJ1-1; 7 bases are shared with TRBD1. The CDR3 is made up of 15 amino acids. J was trimmed by 6 bases and V by 4 bases; bases with no gene match: 11. From germline, CDR1 is KGHSH and CDR2 LQKENI. CDR3 DNA sequence: TGTGCCAGCTCACGACAGGGTTACGATTCAGCTGAAGCTTTCCTT. It encodes CASSRQGYDSAEAFL.

This rearrangement joins TRBV20-1 to TRBJ1-3, with D possibly being TRBD1 (5 bases). The V and J ends lost 0 bases and 0 bases respectively, with 9 bases between them. Germline CDR1 DFQATT, CDR2 SNEGSKA (reference sequence). CDR3 size: 15 residues. CDR3: CSARDLRDSGNTIYF. In DNA, the CDR3 is TGCAGTGCTAGAGATCTCAGGGACTCTGGAAACACCATATATTTT.

This clonotype was counted at least ten times. The J gene is TRBJ1-5, the V gene TRBV11-2, with no clear D. The CDR3 contains 15 residues. V dropped 0 bases and J dropped 2 bases, with 8 bases sitting between them. Germline CDR1 reads SGHAT; CDR2 reads FQNNGV. For the CDR3, the DNA is TGTGCCAGCAGCTTAGAGGGGTGGGGCAATCAGCCCCAGCATTTT. Translating gives CASSLEGWGNQPQHF. Full variable domain (outside the CDR3, taken from reference TRBV11-2 and TRBJ1-5): EAGVAQSPRYKIIEKRQSVAFWCNPISGHATLYWYQQILGQGPKLLIQFQNNGVVDDSQLPKDRFSAERLKGVDSTLKIQPAKLEDSAVYLCASSLEGWGNQPQHFGDGTRLSIL.

This clonotype was counted only a few times. The V gene is TRBV29-1, the J gene TRBJ1-4; the D is unclear. The CDR3 runs 12 residues. Trimming shortened V by 3 bases and J by 10 bases, and 12 bases separated the two germline ends. Germline V CDR1 and CDR2: SQVTM, ANQGSEA. CDR3 in amino acids: CSVERATGKLFF. CDR3 nucleotide sequence: TGCAGCGTTGAGCGTGCAACTGGAAAACTGTTTTTT.

This clonotype has only a few counts. The rearrangement links TRBV27 to TRBJ2-5; D remains ambiguous. Trimming left V 4 bases short and J 0 bases short, with 15 bases between. The germline gives CDR1 MNHEY, CDR2 SMNVEV (reference sequence). This CDR3 comprises 16 residues. The CDR3 DNA is TGTGCCAGCAGTTCGCAAGTCACAGCCTACCAAGAGACCCAGTACTTC. Its protein is CASSSQVTAYQETQYF.

The chain links TRBV13 to TRBJ1-1; 10 nucleotides line up with TRBD1. Germline CDR1 and CDR2: PRHDT and FYEKMQ (reference sequence). The length of the CDR3 is 19 residues. Trimming at V came to 2 bases and at J to 0 bases, leaving 12 bases not matched to a gene. The CDR3 here is CASSLSRQGAREVNTEAFF. The DNA for the CDR3 is TGTGCCAGCAGCTTAAGTAGACAGGGGGCTAGGGAAGTGAACACTGAAGCTTTCTTT.

This clonotype has a handful of counts. The chain joins TRBV6-1 to TRBJ1-2, with D tentatively TRBD1 (6 bases). CDR1 is MNHNS and CDR2 is SASEGT in the germline V gene. The CDR3 length is 12 residues. V was trimmed by 5 bases and J by 7 bases, leaving 11 bases between them. The CDR3 region is CASSIAGAGYTF. CDR3 DNA sequence: TGTGCCAGCAGTATAGCGGGGGCTGGCTACACCTTC.

The chain is built from TRBV27 and TRBJ1-5; D perhaps matches TRBD1 (6 bases). From germline, CDR1 is MNHEY and CDR2 SMNVEV (reference sequence). Trimming removed 0 bases from V and 6 bases from J, with 18 bases in between. The CDR3 runs 17 residues. CDR3 protein: CASSLSWGGAGAQPQHF. The CDR3 coding sequence is TGTGCCAGCAGTTTATCGTGGGGTGGGGCAGGGGCTCAGCCCCAGCATTTT.

Many counts were recorded for this clonotype. The chain joins TRBV3-1 to TRBJ2-7, with unresolved D. This CDR3 contains 16 residues. V shed 4 bases and J shed 0 bases, with 16 bases lying between them. Germline V gene lookup returns CDR1 LGHDT and CDR2 YNNKEL (reference sequence). In DNA form, the CDR3 reads TGTGCCAGCAGCCTCGGACCTCCTGTGAGCTCCTACGAGCAGTACTTC. It encodes CASSLGPPVSSYEQYF.

V usage is TRBV20-1 and J usage is TRBJ1-4, with D hard to call. V was pared by 5 bases and J by 3 bases, with 16 bases between. The germline V gene has CDR1 DFQATT and CDR2 SNEGSKA (reference sequence). The CDR3 totals 15 residues. Here the CDR3 DNA reads TGCAGTGCTTCCGAGGACGGGCGGGCTAATGAAAAACTGTTTTTT. Protein: CSASEDGRANEKLFF.

This clonotype was counted between two and nine times. The V and J genes are TRBV7-2 and TRBJ2-7, with 12 bases fitting TRBD2. CDR1 is SGHTA, CDR2 FQGNSA, per germline. The CDR3 sequence is 17 residues long. Trimming cost V 5 bases and J 0 bases; bases outside gene matches: 8. The CDR3 nucleotides read TGTGCCAGCAGCCGAAGGACTAGCGGGGCCTTCTCCTACGAGCAGTACTTC. Translation gives CASSRRTSGAFSYEQYF.

The V and J genes are TRBV27 and TRBJ2-4, with D perhaps TRBD1 (5 bases). The germline V gene has CDR1 MNHEY and CDR2 SMNVEV (reference sequence). The CDR3 contains 14 residues. The V end was cut by 4 bases, the J end by 8 bases, with 15 bases between. DNA for the CDR3: TGTGCCAGCAGTTCGTATGAGGCCAGGGACATTCAGTACTTC. Its translation: CASSSYEARDIQYF.

The gene calls are TRBV5-1 and TRBJ1-4; D is perhaps TRBD1 (6 bases). The CDR3 sequence is 16 residues long. Trimming stripped 1 base from V and 1 base from J, with 11 bases between. The germline gives CDR1 SGHRS, CDR2 YFSETQ. The DNA for the CDR3 is TGCGCCAGCAGCTTGAGGGGGGGCCGAACTAATGAAAAACTGTTTTTT. Translating it yields CASSLRGGRTNEKLFF.

This clonotype was observed a handful of times. The genes are TRBV2 and TRBJ1-1; D possibly corresponds to TRBD1 (5 bases). The CDR3 has 16 amino acids. Looked up from germline, CDR1 is SNHLY and CDR2 is FYNNEI. V was clipped by 4 bases and J by 5 bases, with 20 bases between them. CDR3 sequence reads: CASSGVTRAVWTEAFF. Written as DNA, the CDR3 is TGTGCCAGCAGTGGGGTCACCAGGGCGGTTTGGACTGAAGCTTTCTTT. The full variable domain, rest sourced from reference TRBV2 and TRBJ1-1, is EPEVTQTPSHQVTQMGQEVILRCVPISNHLYFYWYRQILGQKVEFLVSFYNNEISEKSEIFDDQFSVERPDGSNFTLKIRSTKLEDSAMYFCASSGVTRAVWTEAFFGQGTRLTVV.

This chain uses TRBV5-1 with TRBJ2-7; 10 nucleotides align to TRBD2. This CDR3 comprises 14 residues. The germline CDR1 and CDR2 sequences are SGHRS and YFSETQ. V lost 0 bases to trimming and J lost 6 bases; unmatched junction nucleotides: 3. CDR3 amino acids: CASSLDLAGVEQYF. CDR3 coding DNA: TGCGCCAGCAGCTTGGATCTAGCGGGAGTCGAGCAGTACTTC.

Only a few counts were recorded for this clonotype. This chain connects TRBV12-3 or TRBV12-4 to TRBJ2-7; maybe TRBD1 (6 bases). The CDR3 sequence is 14 residues long. The V end was cut by 10 bases, the J end by 1 base, with 17 bases between. This chain's CDR3 is CATTKTGLSYEQYF. CDR3 in DNA: TGTGCCACCACGAAGACAGGTTTATCCTACGAGCAGTACTTC.

The gene calls are TRBV2 and TRBJ1-5; D not resolved. Trimming left V 6 bases short and J 5 bases short, with 11 bases between. The CDR3 loop spans 13 amino acids. CDR1 is SNHLY, CDR2 FYNNEI, per germline. CDR3 region: CASSASLDQPQHF. The CDR3 DNA sequence: TGTGCCAGCAGCGCTTCGCTTGATCAGCCCCAGCATTTT.

This clonotype was recorded at least ten times. The chain links TRBV6-5 to TRBJ1-1, with D uncertain. This CDR3 contains 14 residues. Germline CDR1 reads MNHEY; CDR2 reads SVGAGI. V was clipped by 0 bases and J by 6 bases, with 11 bases between them. The CDR3 loop reads CASSYSKESSEAFF. CDR3 coding DNA: TGTGCCAGCAGTTACTCGAAGGAGAGTTCTGAAGCTTTCTTT.

This clonotype has ten or more counts. In nucleotides, the CDR3 is TGTGCCAGCAGTTTAACGTTAAATGAAAAACTGTTTTTT. It encodes CASSLTLNEKLFF. V is TRBV12-3 or TRBV12-4 and J is TRBJ1-4; D is unresolved. Trimming left V 2 bases short and J 5 bases short, with 6 bases between. The CDR3 is 13 amino acids.

This clonotype was detected only a few times. V gene TRBV7-3 combines with J gene TRBJ1-5; the match to TRBD1 covers 7 bases. Unmatched junction bases numbered 6, after V lost 5 bases and J lost 5 bases. Germline CDR1 and CDR2: SGHTA and FQGTGA. The length of the CDR3 is 14 residues. The CDR3 DNA follows: TGTGCCAGCAGCCAGACAGGGTTAGATCAGCCCCAGCATTTT. Its translation: CASSQTGLDQPQHF.

This clonotype was found many times. The genes are TRBV28 and TRBJ1-2, with TRBD1 identical over 9 bases. This CDR3 comprises 19 residues. V trimming: 3 bases; J trimming: 0 bases; junction bases outside the gene matches: 14. Germline CDR1 is MDHEN and CDR2 is SYDVKM. The CDR3 here is CASSFLSPSGTGPNYGYTF. The DNA for the CDR3 is TGTGCCAGCAGTTTCCTTAGCCCCTCCGGGACAGGGCCTAACTATGGCTACACCTTC.

This clonotype was seen repeatedly, ten times or more. The chain has TRBV2 and TRBJ2-7, with 13 nucleotides matching TRBD2. Germline CDR1 SNHLY, CDR2 FYNNEI. The J segment lost 1 base and the V segment lost 3 bases, leaving 6 bases of the junction unmatched. The CDR3 covers 17 residues. CDR3 sequence (DNA): TGTGCCAGCAGTGACTCCCGGGGACTAGCGGGATCCTACGAGCAGTACTTC. It yields the protein CASSDSRGLAGSYEQYF.

The rearrangement uses TRBV20-1 and TRBJ2-1; 8 bases are a match to TRBD2. After removal of 6 bases from V and 5 bases from J, the junction contained 9 bases not matched to a gene. Germline V CDR1 and CDR2: DFQATT, SNEGSKA (reference sequence). The CDR3 length is 14 residues. The CDR3 here is CSAYSGVNHNEQFF. CDR3 nucleotides: TGCAGTGCCTATAGCGGGGTTAATCACAATGAGCAGTTCTTC.

This clonotype was detected only a few times. CDR3 coding DNA: TGTGCTAGTGGCTCCACTGACGGGACGGATATTAACTATGGCTACACCTTC. This translates into CASGSTDGTDINYGYTF. The chain employs TRBV12-5 and TRBJ1-2; D might be TRBD1 (5 bases). V was cut by 6 bases and J by 1 base, with 21 bases left in between. Germline CDR1 LGHNT, CDR2 FRNRAP. The CDR3 is 17 amino acids.

This chain joins TRBV20-1 and TRBJ1-1, with D possibly TRBD1 on 6 matching bases. Between the trimmed V and J ends, which lost 3 bases and 8 bases, there was a span of 16 bases. CDR1 and CDR2 from the germline V gene are DFQATT and SNEGSKA (reference sequence). CDR3 size: 13 residues. This chain's CDR3 is CSASGLGGREAFF. The CDR3 nucleotides are TGCAGTGCTAGTGGGCTGGGGGGCAGGGAAGCTTTCTTT.

The chain carries TRBV11-1 and TRBJ2-7, with a possible D match to TRBD2 (6 bases). V gave up 6 bases and J gave up 0 bases, with 12 bases separating them. This CDR3 has 14 residues. The germline gives CDR1 SGHAT, CDR2 FQDESV (reference sequence). The CDR3 loop reads CASSYDGGSYEQYF. CDR3 DNA sequence: TGTGCCAGCAGTTACGACGGGGGCTCCTACGAGCAGTACTTC.

This chain connects TRBV30 to TRBJ2-3; 13 bases are shared with TRBD2. Germline loops: CDR1 GTSNPN, CDR2 SVGIG (reference sequence). The CDR3 contains 15 residues. V shed 5 bases and J 2 bases; nucleotides not matched to a gene: 4. The CDR3 loop reads CAWQGLAGPTDTQYF. The DNA of the CDR3 is TGTGCCTGGCAGGGACTAGCGGGGCCCACAGATACGCAGTATTTT.

Comments on this clonotype: A much larger clone differs from this one at a single base, so this may be a read error. V usage is TRBV12-3 or TRBV12-4 and J usage is TRBJ1-5, with TRBD1 identical over 8 bases. The CDR3 totals 15 residues. The CDR3 sequence: CTSSQEGQGNQPQHF. The CDR3 region has the DNA TGTACCAGCAGTCAGGAGGGACAGGGCAATCAGCCCCAGCATTTT.

Concerning this clonotype: The junction departs from the called germline gene at one end, perhaps through a read error. The J gene is TRBJ1-6, the V gene TRBV12-3 or TRBV12-4; no firm D call. The CDR3 consists of 14 residues. CDR3 sequence (DNA): TGTGCCAGCCGTTTGTTCGGGCGAGATTCACCCCTCCACTTT. The encoded protein is CASRLFGRDSPLHF.

The chain links TRBV10-3 to TRBJ2-7; D unresolved. CDR1 is ENHRY, CDR2 SYGVKD, per germline. The V end lost 3 bases, the J end lost 4 bases, and 10 bases lay between the germline ends. This CDR3 has 13 residues. In DNA, the CDR3 is TGTGCCATCAGTGACGGCGGTTTTTACGAGCAGTACTTC. Translated, it gives CAISDGGFYEQYF.